Shown below are 20 T cell receptor beta chains from a single sample sequenced in a study of breast tumors, draining lymph nodes, adjacent tissues. One entry per CDR3 protein results from TCRdb running MiXCR on the multiplex PCR reads. This sample has 60,000 to 75,000 distinct CDR3 sequences, with roughly 57% found just once. The specimen was breast tumor tissue. The receptor source for this set is a female donor with breast cancer. Some clones in this sample may be carry-over from other donors' samples.

In its sample, this clonotype was seen many times. The chain recombines TRBV7-3 with TRBJ2-2; 8 bases are a match to TRBD2. CDR1 is SGHTA and CDR2 is FQGTGA in the germline V gene. Trimming took 5 bases from V and 2 from J; bases not matched to a gene: 13. CDR3 length equals 18 residues. CDR3: CASSLRSAGGLNTGELFF. In DNA, the CDR3 is TGTGCCAGCAGCCTAAGGTCTGCGGGGGGCCTCAACACCGGGGAGCTGTTTTTT. Full variable domain (missing parts from reference TRBV7-3 and TRBJ2-2): GAGVSQTPSNKVTEKGKYVELRCDPISGHTALYWYRQSLGQGPEFLIYFQGTGAADDSGLPNDRFFAVRPEGSVSTLKIQRTERGDSAVYLCASSLRSAGGLNTGELFFGEGSRLTVL.

The chain recombines TRBV11-3 with TRBJ2-1; D might be TRBD2 (6 bases). The germline V gene has CDR1 SGHNT and CDR2 YENEEA. This CDR3 contains 19 residues. V was cut by 1 base and J by 3 bases, with 22 bases left in between. The CDR3 spells CASSLGYGTGSHNYNEQFF. The CDR3 coding sequence is TGTGCCAGCAGCTTAGGGTATGGTACCGGGAGTCATAACTACAATGAGCAGTTCTTC.

The chain recombines TRBV20-1 with TRBJ1-5; 7 bases fit TRBD1. The CDR3 covers 14 residues. The ends lost 6 bases at V and 3 bases at J; junction bases unmatched: 8. Per the germline V gene, CDR1 is DFQATT and CDR2 is SNEGSKA (reference sequence). CDR3 in DNA: TGCAGTGCACGGACAGGCCCTTACAATCAGCCCCAGCATTTT. Translating it yields CSARTGPYNQPQHF.

The chain uses TRBV29-1 and TRBJ2-5; D is perhaps TRBD2 (7 bases). Germline V CDR1 and CDR2: SQVTM, ANQGSEA. This CDR3 is 14 amino acids long. Trimming removed 0 bases at V and 3 bases at J, with 11 bases between. CDR3 sequence (DNA): TGCAGCGTTGAAGATAAGGGGGGGGAAGAGACCCAGTACTTC. This translates into CSVEDKGGEETQYF.

This clonotype is large by share. The rearrangement uses TRBV15 and TRBJ1-5, with D unclear. Germline assignment: CDR1 LNHNV and CDR2 YYDKDF (reference sequence). This CDR3 has 12 residues. Between the trimmed V and J ends, which lost 0 bases and 4 bases, there was a span of 1 base. The CDR3 nucleotides read TGTGCCACCAGCAGAGAGAATCAGCCCCAGCATTTT. As protein: CATSRENQPQHF.

This rearrangement joins TRBV6-6 to TRBJ2-2; 10 bases are shared with TRBD2. This CDR3 contains 16 residues. Germline loops: CDR1 MNHNY, CDR2 SVGAGI (reference sequence). The trim removed 4 bases at V and 3 bases at J, leaving 5 bases unmatched. The CDR3, as DNA: TGTGCCAGCAGTTCCCTAGCGGGAGACGACACCGGGGAGCTGTTTTTT. The encoded protein is CASSSLAGDDTGELFF.

The V and J genes are TRBV29-1 and TRBJ1-6; D is unclear. This CDR3 is 11 amino acids long. The ends were cut back, 8 bases at V and 11 bases at J, with 13 bases in the middle. CDR1 SQVTM and CDR2 ANQGSEA come from the germline V gene. CDR3 DNA: TGCAGCTTGGCGGCAGTACCACCCCTCCACTTT. Amino acid sequence: CSLAAVPPLHF.

V gene TRBV6-5 combines with J gene TRBJ2-2; D is unclear. This CDR3 contains 16 residues. Germline CDR1 and CDR2: MNHEY and SVGAGI. V dropped 2 bases and J dropped 1 base, with 11 bases sitting between them. CDR3 sequence (DNA): TGTGCCAGCAGTTACACTACTCGACAGAACACCGGGGAGCTGTTTTTT. It is translated as CASSYTTRQNTGELFF.

With regard to this clonotype: No conserved phenylalanine or tryptophan ends this CDR3, so it is likely a read error. This chain links TRBV28 with TRBJ2-1; TRBD1 agrees at 7 bases. The germline V gene encodes CDR1 MDHEN and CDR2 SYDVKM. The ends lost 5 bases at V and 9 bases at J; junction bases unmatched: 7. The CDR3 runs to 13 residues. CDR3 in amino acids: CASSRVQGSEQFL. The CDR3 bases are TGTGCCAGCAGTCGGGTACAGGGGAGTGAGCAGTTCCTT.

The chain joins TRBV24-1 to TRBJ2-5, with D maybe TRBD1 (8 bases). Trimming removed 3 bases from V and 3 bases from J, with 16 bases in between. CDR1 KGHDR and CDR2 SFDVKD come from the germline V gene. This CDR3 has 16 amino acids. CDR3 in DNA: TGTGCCACCAGTGATCGCAACAGGGGGGGGAAAGAGACCCAGTACTTC. It yields the protein CATSDRNRGGKETQYF.

The chain combines TRBV25-1 with TRBJ1-4, with D possibly matching TRBD1 (5 bases). V shed 3 bases and J shed 6 bases, with 17 bases lying between them. Germline V CDR1 and CDR2: MGHDK, SYGVNS. The CDR3 consists of 16 residues. The CDR3 DNA reads as TGTGCCAGCAGTGAGGGTAAGGGGTTCATCGATGAAAAACTGTTTTTT. Protein product: CASSEGKGFIDEKLFF.

V gene TRBV4-1 combines with J gene TRBJ2-5, with 7 bases lining up with TRBD2. Per germline, CDR1 MGHRA and CDR2 YSYEKL. Germline trimming cut 3 bases from V and 5 bases from J; bases unmatched to any gene: 3. The CDR3 runs to 13 residues. CDR3 bases: TGCGCCAGCAGCCACTTGCGGGGGGAGACCCAGTACTTC. Translated, it gives CASSHLRGETQYF.

The gene calls are TRBV28 and TRBJ1-2; no clear D gene. Germline CDR1 is MDHEN and CDR2 is SYDVKM. The CDR3 runs to 11 residues. Trimming left V 4 bases short and J 5 bases short, with 5 bases between. CDR3 DNA sequence: TGTGCCAGCAGTTCGATATATGGCTACACCTTC. Residues: CASSSIYGYTF.

This clonotype was detected once. The chain combines TRBV5-1 with TRBJ1-6, with D unresolved. Germline V gene data show CDR1 as SGHRS and CDR2 as YFSETQ. V was pared by 0 bases and J by 3 bases, with 10 bases between. The CDR3 covers 16 residues. CDR3 bases: TGCGCCAGCAGCTTGGAGGGAGGCTACTATAATTCACCCCTCCACTTT. Protein product: CASSLEGGYYNSPLHF.

On this clonotype: No conserved phenylalanine or tryptophan is present at the end of the CDR3, so a read error is the likely explanation. V is TRBV19 and J is TRBJ1-2; no definite D call. The germline CDR1 and CDR2 sequences are LNHDA and SQIVND (reference sequence). V lost 9 bases and J lost 7, with 18 bases in between. The CDR3 runs 13 residues. CDR3 amino acids: CASGDTGQLGYTL. In DNA form, the CDR3 reads TGTGCCAGCGGCGACACGGGCCAACTTGGCTACACCCTC.

Worth noting for this clonotype: One junction end disagrees with the germline gene, perhaps due to a read error. This chain connects TRBV20-1 to TRBJ2-7; TRBD2 aligns across 13 bases. The germline V gene encodes CDR1 DFQATT and CDR2 SNEGSKA (reference sequence). The CDR3 totals 9 residues. The CDR3 loop reads CSATTSGGF. The CDR3 DNA reads as TGCAGTGCCACGACTAGCGGGGGGTTC.

V is TRBV6-5 and J is TRBJ1-1; TRBD1 matches at 7 bases. CDR3 length: 13 amino acids. Germline CDR1 MNHEY, CDR2 SVGAGI. V trimming: 2 bases; J trimming: 5 bases; junction bases outside the gene matches: 2. The CDR3 here is CASSYQGGTEAFF. CDR3 bases: TGTGCCAGCAGTTACCAGGGGGGAACTGAAGCTTTCTTT.

The chain uses TRBV19 and TRBJ2-1; TRBD1 might be the D (7 bases). CDR1 LNHDA and CDR2 SQIVND come from the germline V gene (reference sequence). Trimming removed 2 bases at V and 5 bases at J, with 10 bases between. CDR3 size: 14 residues. The CDR3: CASSIQGGHNEQFF. Written as DNA, the CDR3 is TGTGCCAGTAGTATACAGGGGGGACACAATGAGCAGTTCTTC.

This clonotype was seen only a few times. This chain connects TRBV30 to TRBJ2-3; D possibly corresponds to TRBD2 (5 bases). V was cut by 0 bases and J by 2 bases, with 18 bases left in between. This CDR3 region has 17 residues. Germline loops: CDR1 GTSNPN, CDR2 SVGIG (reference sequence). CDR3 DNA: TGTGCCTGGAGTGTAGGATCGGGATTAGCCGTCACAGATACGCAGTATTTT. It encodes CAWSVGSGLAVTDTQYF.

This clonotype came up many times. V usage is TRBV12-5 and J usage is TRBJ2-3; D may be TRBD2 (6 bases). Trimming took off 4 bases at V and 2 bases at J, with 13 bases between the two ends. Germline V lookup: CDR1 LGHNT, CDR2 FRNRAP. CDR3 length: 15 residues. The CDR3 nucleotides read TGTGCTAGTGGTTCCTTTAGCGGTATCACAGATACGCAGTATTTT. Amino acid sequence: CASGSFSGITDTQYF.